These 8 T cell receptor beta chains were sequenced from one sample in a study of response to subunit inactivated influenza vaccine. TCRdb processed the RT-PCR reads anew with MiXCR; each CDR3 protein has one entry. Here the sample spans about 570,000 distinct CDR3 sequences, 11% being singletons. These data were also reused for a study on T cells expressing NK-cell markers. That work adds: TCR beta cDNA was generated via 5'RACE template switching incorporating UMIs.

The input for sequencing was PBMCs from blood, taken on the day of vaccination. The receptors derive from a man aged 50-60 years who received an inactivated influenza vaccine.

This clonotype was seen a few times. This rearrangement joins TRBV27 to TRBJ1-2, with D unresolved. From germline, CDR1 is MNHEY and CDR2 SMNVEV (reference sequence). The CDR3 extends over 15 amino acids. V lost 3 bases and J lost 3, with 14 bases in between. The CDR3 DNA follows: TGTGCCAGCAGTTTGGTTGGACCCTGGGACTATGGCTACACCTTC. This sequence encodes CASSLVGPWDYGYTF.

This chain uses TRBV5-1 with TRBJ2-7; 14 bases are shared with TRBD2. Trimming removed 4 bases from V and 6 bases from J; junction bases left unmatched: 9. CDR1 and CDR2 (germline): SGHRS, YFSETQ. The CDR3 is 16 residues long. DNA of the CDR3: TGCGCCAGCAGCGAGCGACCGGGACTAGCGGGAGCCGAGCAGTACTTC. Protein product: CASSERPGLAGAEQYF.

The V and J genes are TRBV10-3 and TRBJ2-3; 8 bases fit TRBD1. CDR1 and CDR2 from the germline V gene are ENHRY and SYGVKD. The CDR3 extends over 14 amino acids. Unmatched junction bases numbered 11, after V lost 10 bases and J lost 5 bases. The CDR3 sequence: CATTYRTGQDTQYF. CDR3 bases: TGTGCCACGACCTATCGGACAGGGCAAGATACGCAGTATTTT.

In the case of this clonotype: One junction end does not reproduce the germline sequence, and a read error may be involved. The rearrangement uses TRBV7-9 and TRBJ2-3; 7 bases fit TRBD1. CDR1 and CDR2 from the germline V gene are SEHNR and FQNEAQ (reference sequence). The CDR3 runs to 11 residues. CDR3 sequence reads: CASTSSGTDVF. The DNA for the CDR3 is TGTGCCAGCACCTCCTCCGGGACAGATGTTTTT.

The CDR3: CASSERLSLAKNIQYF. The CDR3 DNA is TGTGCCAGCAGTGAACGATTATCTCTAGCCAAAAACATTCAGTACTTC. The V gene is TRBV6-1, the J gene TRBJ2-4; D ambiguous. V was cut by 2 bases and J by 0 bases, with 11 bases left in between. Per the germline V gene, CDR1 is MNHNS and CDR2 is SASEGT. CDR3 length: 16 residues.

The chain joins TRBV9 to TRBJ2-1, with TRBD2 identical over 7 bases. The CDR3 spans 15 residues. Germline loops: CDR1 SGDLS, CDR2 YYNGEE. The ends lost 3 bases at V and 3 bases at J; junction bases unmatched: 6. The CDR3 DNA follows: TGTGCCAGCAGCGCGGGAGGTCCCCTCTACAATGAGCAGTTCTTC. Translation: CASSAGGPLYNEQFF.

The genes are TRBV7-2 and TRBJ1-5, with 8 nucleotides matching TRBD1. CDR1 and CDR2 (germline): SGHTA, FQGNSA. The CDR3 is made up of 15 amino acids. The ends lost 5 bases at V and 6 bases at J; junction bases unmatched: 9. CDR3 sequence: CASSARTGKGQPQHF. The CDR3, as DNA: TGTGCCAGCAGCGCAAGGACAGGGAAAGGTCAGCCCCAGCATTTT.

This clonotype was observed a few times. This chain uses TRBV3-1 with TRBJ1-5, with unresolved D. This CDR3 spans 14 amino acids. Looked up from germline, CDR1 is LGHDT and CDR2 is YNNKEL (reference sequence). V shed 2 bases and J shed 4 bases, with 9 bases lying between them. The CDR3 nucleotides are TGTGCCAGCAGCCAATCGGGTATGAATCAGCCCCAGCATTTT. Its translation: CASSQSGMNQPQHF.